These 23 T cell receptor beta chains share one sample of origin, sequenced in a study of T cells in Graves' hyperthyroidism and ophthalmopathy. The CDR3 regions of TCR beta were amplified from RNA transcripts. The primer set for the first-round RT-PCR of the TCR CDR3 was HTBI. MiXCR, applied by TCRdb to the multiplex PCR reads, yields one record per CDR3 protein. The data show 450,000 to 650,000 distinct CDR3 sequences, approximately 14% seen once. The sequenced sample consisted of blood. Receptor source: a woman under 30 with Graves' ophthalmopathy.

V usage is TRBV20-1 and J usage is TRBJ2-1, with 7 bases matching TRBD2. The CDR3 is 12 amino acids. After removal of 1 base from V and 7 bases from J, the junction contained 1 base not matched to a gene. Germline loops: CDR1 DFQATT, CDR2 SNEGSKA (reference sequence). The CDR3 bases are TGCAGTGCTAGAGTGCGGGGGAATGAGCAGTTCTTC. Amino acid sequence: CSARVRGNEQFF.

This clonotype was observed at least ten times. CDR3 sequence: CASKEQVNTEAFF. The CDR3 region has the DNA TGTGCCAGCAAGGAACAGGTGAACACTGAAGCTTTCTTT. The genes are TRBV2 and TRBJ1-1, with a possible D match to TRBD1 (5 bases). V shed 7 bases and J shed 0 bases, with 9 bases lying between them. Germline CDR1 reads SNHLY; CDR2 reads FYNNEI. CDR3 length: 13 amino acids. The whole variable domain, remainder taken from reference TRBV2 and TRBJ1-1, is EPEVTQTPSHQVTQMGQEVILRCVPISNHLYFYWYRQILGQKVEFLVSFYNNEISEKSEIFDDQFSVERPDGSNFTLKIRSTKLEDSAMYFCASKEQVNTEAFFGQGTRLTVV.

The rearrangement uses TRBV12-3 or TRBV12-4 and TRBJ2-2; 8 bases fit TRBD2. Unmatched junction bases numbered 8, after V lost 5 bases and J lost 6 bases. The CDR3 loop spans 15 amino acids. The CDR3 DNA reads TGTGCCAGCAGTCCTCGCGGACTAGCAGCCGGGGAGCTGTTTTTT. Translating it yields CASSPRGLAAGELFF.

The sample holds many counts of this clonotype. The chain couples TRBV7-8 to TRBJ2-5, with a possible D match to TRBD1 (6 bases). The V end lost 5 bases, the J end lost 7 bases, and 20 bases lay between the germline ends. The CDR3 runs to 15 residues. CDR1 is SGHVS and CDR2 is FQNEAQ in the germline V gene. The CDR3 reads CASSPSAQGSWTQYF. The CDR3 bases are TGTGCCAGCAGCCCTTCCGCACAGGGCTCGTGGACCCAGTACTTC.

This clonotype came up a few times. V gene TRBV6-2 or TRBV6-3 combines with J gene TRBJ2-7; 14 nucleotides align to TRBD2. The trim removed 6 bases at V and 5 bases at J, leaving 12 bases unmatched. CDR3 length equals 17 residues. Germline V lookup: CDR1 MNHEY, CDR2 SVGEGT. The CDR3 coding sequence is TGTGCCAGCAGCCCTGGGACTAGCGGGAGAGCAGCCCACGAGCAGTACTTC. As protein: CASSPGTSGRAAHEQYF.

The chain links TRBV19 to TRBJ1-5, with a weak D call TRBD1 (6 bases). This CDR3 has 14 residues. CDR1 and CDR2 (germline): LNHDA, SQIVND (reference sequence). The ends were cut back, 4 bases at V and 2 bases at J, with 9 bases in the middle. Written as DNA, the CDR3 is TGTGCCAGTAGTAAGGGGGGTGGCAATCAGCCCCAGCATTTT. Residues: CASSKGGGNQPQHF.

For this clonotype: This CDR3 is missing its conserved last phenylalanine or tryptophan, likely due to a read error. The V call is TRBV6-2 or TRBV6-3, the J call TRBJ2-2; no clear D gene. With 5 bases removed from V and 0 bases from J, the gap between germline ends came to 10 bases. This CDR3 has 15 amino acids. Germline values: CDR1 MNHEY, CDR2 SVGEGT. The CDR3 DNA reads as TGTGCCAGCAGTCCCTACCTTTCGAACACCGGGGAGCTGTTTCTT. Protein: CASSPYLSNTGELFL.

This clonotype was counted at least ten times. The chain has TRBV20-1 and TRBJ2-7; TRBD1 might be the D (6 bases). Trimming removed 0 bases at V and 2 bases at J, with 17 bases between. CDR1 and CDR2 from the germline V gene are DFQATT and SNEGSKA (reference sequence). This CDR3 spans 16 amino acids. CDR3 sequence: CSAREHAGTRTYEQYF. CDR3 nucleotides: TGCAGTGCTAGAGAACATGCCGGGACAAGAACCTACGAGCAGTACTTC.

About this clonotype itself: A junction end diverges from the germline sequence, so it may reflect a read error. The chain carries TRBV7-9 and TRBJ2-7, with unresolved D. The CDR3 runs to 14 residues. Germline loops: CDR1 SEHNR, CDR2 FQNEAQ (reference sequence). The CDR3 sequence: CASSLAYDGYEQYF. The CDR3 DNA reads TGTGCCAGCAGCTTAGCTTACGACGGTTACGAGCAATACTTC. The full variable domain, with the rest looked up from reference TRBV7-9 and TRBJ2-7, is DTGVSQNPRHKITKRGQNVTFRCDPISEHNRLYWYRQTLGQGPEFLTYFQNEAQLEKSRLLSDRFSAERPKGSFSTLEIQRTEQGDSAMYLCASSLAYDGYEQYFGPGTRLTVT.

The CDR3 region has the DNA TGTGCCAGCACCATCTCCCCGGGACTAGCGGGAGTGGGCGGGGAGCTGTTTTTT. Its translation is CASTISPGLAGVGGELFF. The chain couples TRBV7-2 to TRBJ2-2, with 14 bases aligning to TRBD2. Unmatched junction bases numbered 14, after V lost 7 bases and J lost 7 bases. CDR1 and CDR2 (germline): SGHTA, FQGNSA. The CDR3 is 18 residues long. Supplemented by reference TRBV7-2 and TRBJ2-2, the full variable domain reads GAGVSQSPSNKVTEKGKDVELRCDPISGHTALYWYRQSLGQGLEFLIYFQGNSAPDKSGLPSDRFSAERTGGSVSTLTIQRTQQEDSAVYLCASTISPGLAGVGGELFFGEGSRLTVL.

This clonotype was observed a few times. V gene TRBV27 combines with J gene TRBJ2-1, with 7 positions matching TRBD2. CDR3 length equals 13 residues. The V and J ends lost 7 bases and 9 bases, in that order; junction bases with no gene match: 9. Looked up from germline, CDR1 is MNHEY and CDR2 is SMNVEV (reference sequence). CDR3 sequence: CASNPAGAGEQFF. For the CDR3, the DNA is TGTGCCAGCAACCCGGCGGGAGCAGGTGAGCAGTTCTTC.

This clonotype was seen ten or more times. V is TRBV7-2 and J is TRBJ2-5, with D perhaps TRBD2 (5 bases). CDR3 length: 13 amino acids. Trimming removed 2 bases from V and 4 bases from J, with 8 bases in between. In germline, CDR1 is SGHTA, CDR2 FQGNSA. In DNA form, the CDR3 reads TGTGCCAGCAGCTTATTAGAGGGAGAGACCCAGTACTTC. Its translation: CASSLLEGETQYF.

The rearrangement joins TRBV13 to TRBJ1-5; D is perhaps TRBD1 (6 bases). V lost 0 bases and J 6 bases, leaving 12 bases between the germline ends. The CDR3 is 15 residues long. The germline V gene has CDR1 PRHDT and CDR2 FYEKMQ (reference sequence). For the CDR3, the DNA is TGTGCCAGCAGCTTAGGTATCGCAGGGGTTCAGCCCCAGCATTTT. It encodes CASSLGIAGVQPQHF. The full variable domain, with the rest looked up from reference TRBV13 and TRBJ1-5, is AAGVIQSPRHLIKEKRETATLKCYPIPRHDTVYWYQQGPGQDPQFLISFYEKMQSDKGSIPDRFSAQQFSDYHSELNMSSLELGDSALYFCASSLGIAGVQPQHFGDGTRLSIL.

The chain carries TRBV7-9 and TRBJ2-2; D possibly corresponds to TRBD2 (5 bases). This CDR3 has 14 amino acids. The germline V gene has CDR1 SEHNR and CDR2 FQNEAQ (reference sequence). V lost 6 bases, J lost 3 bases, and 11 bases lay in between. The CDR3 is CASRPPGYTGELFF. As DNA, the CDR3 is TGTGCCAGCAGGCCCCCGGGGTACACCGGGGAGCTGTTTTTT.

The V call is TRBV20-1, the J call TRBJ2-6; weak D call: TRBD1 (6 bases). Germline CDR1 is DFQATT and CDR2 is SNEGSKA (reference sequence). The CDR3 has 17 amino acids. V was cut by 5 bases and J by 0 bases, with 17 bases left in between. In DNA, the CDR3 is TGCAGTGCTGTCGAGGACAGCGCGAACTCTGGGGCCAACGTCCTGACTTTC. It yields the protein CSAVEDSANSGANVLTF.

This clonotype was counted between two and nine times. This chain joins TRBV30 and TRBJ2-4; D unresolved. The CDR3 has 15 residues. V gave up 2 bases and J gave up 0 bases, with 11 bases separating them. Germline-derived CDR1 and CDR2 are GTSNPN and SVGIG (reference sequence). CDR3 in amino acids: CAWSTDDLAKNIQYF. The DNA of the CDR3 is TGTGCCTGGAGTACGGATGACCTAGCCAAAAACATTCAGTACTTC. The full variable domain, completed using reference TRBV30 and TRBJ2-4, is SQTIHQWPATLVQPVGSPLSLECTVEGTSNPNLYWYRQAAGRGLQLLFYSVGIGQISSEVPQNLSASRPQDRQFILSSKKLLLSDSGFYLCAWSTDDLAKNIQYFGAGTRLSVL.

This clonotype was counted ten times or more. The chain uses TRBV10-3 and TRBJ2-7, with a possible D match to TRBD2 (6 bases). Per germline, CDR1 ENHRY and CDR2 SYGVKD. This CDR3 has 14 amino acids. With 5 bases removed from V and 5 bases from J, the gap between germline ends came to 16 bases. The CDR3 reads CAISPGTEPHEQYF. CDR3 in DNA: TGTGCCATCAGTCCCGGGACTGAACCCCACGAGCAGTACTTC.

The chain uses TRBV9 and TRBJ2-5; D not resolved. In germline, CDR1 is SGDLS, CDR2 YYNGEE. The CDR3 has 18 residues. The ends were cut back, 0 bases at V and 4 bases at J, with 22 bases in the middle. CDR3 residues: CASSVDGWERRVGETQYF. CDR3 nucleotide sequence: TGTGCCAGCAGCGTAGATGGTTGGGAAAGGAGAGTAGGAGAGACCCAGTACTTC.

This clonotype was counted many times. This sequence joins TRBV12-5 and TRBJ2-2, with 13 bases fitting TRBD2. This CDR3 comprises 18 residues. Germline V gene lookup returns CDR1 LGHNT and CDR2 FRNRAP. The J segment lost 7 bases and the V segment lost 0 bases, leaving 8 bases of the junction unmatched. This CDR3 reads CASGLVGLAGLGGGELFF. CDR3 DNA: TGTGCTAGTGGTTTGGTGGGACTAGCGGGACTAGGCGGCGGGGAGCTGTTTTTT.

This clonotype was picked up many times. The rearrangement joins TRBV28 to TRBJ2-7; 9 nucleotides match TRBD2. The germline V gene has CDR1 MDHEN and CDR2 SYDVKM. After removal of 1 base from V and 3 bases from J, the junction contained 4 bases not matched to a gene. There are 15 residues in the CDR3. This CDR3 reads CASSLLVAGDYEQYF. The CDR3 DNA follows: TGTGCCAGCAGTTTATTGGTAGCGGGGGACTACGAGCAGTACTTC.

This clonotype showed up just a few times. In DNA form, the CDR3 reads TGCGCCAGCAGCCAAGAAACCCCCAGGGGGGGGAGGAACACCGGGGAGCTGTTTTTT. Encoded protein: CASSQETPRGGRNTGELFF. This chain joins TRBV4-1 and TRBJ2-2; D is tentatively TRBD1 or TRBD2 (7 bases each). V was clipped by 0 bases and J by 1 base, with 18 bases between them. Germline assignment: CDR1 MGHRA and CDR2 YSYEKL. This CDR3 spans 19 amino acids.

The rearrangement links TRBV5-4 to TRBJ1-1; TRBD1 aligns across 12 bases. Trimming removed 6 bases from V and 0 bases from J; junction bases left unmatched: 6. Germline-derived CDR1 and CDR2 are SGHNT and YYREEE (reference sequence). There are 16 residues in the CDR3. The CDR3 DNA follows: TGTGCCAGCACCGGGGGGACAGGGGGCTTGAACACTGAAGCTTTCTTT. It is translated as CASTGGTGGLNTEAFF.

As for this clonotype: Being one base from a much bigger clone, this may be a read error. This rearrangement joins TRBV3-1 to TRBJ2-7; 7 bases fit TRBD2. CDR3 length: 16 residues. Per the germline V gene, CDR1 is LGHDT and CDR2 is YNNKEL (reference sequence). As DNA, the CDR3 is TGTGCCAGCGGCCAAGAAGGGGCTAGCGGAGTCTACGAGCAGTACTTC. Protein product: CASGQEGASGVYEQYF.